The clone carrying this T cell receptor (beta chain) turned up a few times. What it binds is unknown. This sample was taken from a study of blood T cells in healthy people across ages. Across the study: Through template switching, about one barcoded beta molecule was captured per two T cells, as measured in model experiments. Points from the study as a whole: A roughly linear age-dependent decrease characterized TCR beta diversity per million T cells.

With a J-beta primer mix and a sample-barcoded 5' primer, a second PCR ran roughly 6 to 12 cycles. Every cDNA was tagged by a template-switch adaptor with 12 random nucleotides. TCRdb fed the 5' RACE reads into MiXCR, producing one record per CDR3 protein. The sample includes about 640,000 distinct CDR3 sequences, approximately 59% of them seen just once. CDR3 length equals 15 residues. Germline CDR1 LGHNT, CDR2 FRNRAP. V was clipped by 7 bases and J by 10 bases; unmatched bases: 13. Healthy individuals of Caucasian origin from Russia, aged roughly 6 to 90, served as donors. This chain joins TRBV12-5 and TRBJ2-1, with 10 bases lining up with TRBD2. The origin of this receptor is a man in his sixties in good health. The sample consisted of blood. This CDR3 is CASAPERGGSGEQFF. CDR3 DNA: TGTGCTAGTGCCCCAGAGCGGGGGGGCTCTGGGGAGCAGTTCTTC. Using reference TRBV12-5 and TRBJ2-1 for the parts outside the CDR3, the full variable domain is DARVTQTPRHKVTEMGQEVTMRCQPILGHNTVFWYRQTMMQGLELLAYFRNRAPLDDSGMPKDRFSAEMPDATLATLKIQPSEPRDSAVYFCASAPERGGSGEQFFGPGTRLTVL.